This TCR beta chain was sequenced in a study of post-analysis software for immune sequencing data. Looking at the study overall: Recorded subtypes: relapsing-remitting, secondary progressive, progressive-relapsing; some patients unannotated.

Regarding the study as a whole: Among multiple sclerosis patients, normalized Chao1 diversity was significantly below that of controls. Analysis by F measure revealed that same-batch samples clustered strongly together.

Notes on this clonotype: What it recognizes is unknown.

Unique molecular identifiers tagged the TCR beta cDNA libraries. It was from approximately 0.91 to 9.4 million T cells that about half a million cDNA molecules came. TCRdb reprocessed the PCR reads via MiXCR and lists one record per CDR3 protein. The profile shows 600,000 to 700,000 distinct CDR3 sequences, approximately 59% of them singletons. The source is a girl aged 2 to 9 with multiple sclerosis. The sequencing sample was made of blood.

As DNA, the CDR3 is TGTGCCAGCAGCTTAGAAGGGGGGGCTACCTACAATGAGCAGTTCTTC. Residues: CASSLEGGATYNEQFF. The rearrangement uses TRBV7-9 and TRBJ2-1; maybe TRBD2 (7 bases). V lost 1 base and J lost 2, with 12 bases in between. Per the germline V gene, CDR1 is SEHNR and CDR2 is FQNEAQ (reference sequence). The CDR3 runs to 16 residues.